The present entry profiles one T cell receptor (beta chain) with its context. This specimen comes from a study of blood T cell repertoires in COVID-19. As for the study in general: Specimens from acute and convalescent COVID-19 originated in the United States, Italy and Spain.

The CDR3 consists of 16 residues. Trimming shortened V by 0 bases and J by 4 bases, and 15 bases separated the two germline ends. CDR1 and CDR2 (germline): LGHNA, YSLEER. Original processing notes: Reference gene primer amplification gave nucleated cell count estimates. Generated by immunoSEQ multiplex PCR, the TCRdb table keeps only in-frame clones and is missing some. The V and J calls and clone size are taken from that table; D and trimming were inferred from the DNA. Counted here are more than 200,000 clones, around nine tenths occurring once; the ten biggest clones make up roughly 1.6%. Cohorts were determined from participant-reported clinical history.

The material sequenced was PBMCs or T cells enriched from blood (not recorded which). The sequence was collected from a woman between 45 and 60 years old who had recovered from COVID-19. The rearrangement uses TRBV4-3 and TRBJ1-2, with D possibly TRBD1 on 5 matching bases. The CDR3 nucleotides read TGCGCCAGCAGCCAAGAAGGCCAGGGCGGCCTCTATGGCTACACCTTC. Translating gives CASSQEGQGGLYGYTF.